These 15 T cell receptor beta chains originate from one sample sequenced in a study of cytomegalovirus exposure and HLA in healthy donors (dated by TCRdb to about 2017). Library preparation was by the immunoSEQ multiplex PCR assay. The multiplex PCR relied on a mix of 60 forward primers for TCR Vbeta segments and 13 reverse primers for TCR Jbeta segments. TCRdb holds this immuneACCESS table with in-frame rearrangements only. Some clones are missing; in checked studies, unresolved V genes explain under half, and the rest has no known cause. This sample holds about 170,000 clones; 80% were observed only once. The biggest ten clones account for about 2% of the sample. The sample comprised PBMCs. Source of these receptors: a male donor in good health and CMV-seronegative.

The rearrangement uses TRBV6-1 and TRBJ1-2, with D possibly matching TRBD1 (6 bases). Germline CDR1 reads MNHNS; CDR2 reads SASEGT. CDR3 size: 11 residues. Trimming took off 10 bases at V and 5 bases at J, with 11 bases between the two ends. Here the CDR3 DNA reads TGTGCCACCGACAGGCAATATGGCTACACCTTC. Its translation: CATDRQYGYTF.

The V and J genes are TRBV6-1 and TRBJ2-7; perhaps TRBD1 as D (5 bases). The V and J ends lost 7 bases and 4 bases respectively, with 14 bases between them. The germline V gene encodes CDR1 MNHNS and CDR2 SASEGT. The CDR3 loop spans 13 amino acids. In DNA form, the CDR3 reads TGTGCCAGCAACCGGCAGGGTACGTACGAGCAGTACTTC. Protein sequence: CASNRQGTYEQYF.

This chain links TRBV19 with TRBJ1-2; D is perhaps TRBD1 (6 bases). The CDR3 is 15 amino acids. Trimming removed 8 bases from V and 6 bases from J, with 22 bases in between. In germline, CDR1 is LNHDA, CDR2 SQIVND (reference sequence). The CDR3 is CASGDQTGTVHGYTF. CDR3 DNA: TGTGCCAGTGGGGACCAAACAGGGACGGTTCATGGCTACACCTTC. The full variable domain, its missing parts supplied by reference TRBV19 and TRBJ1-2, is DGGITQSPKYLFRKEGQNVTLSCEQNLNHDAMYWYRQDPGQGLRLIYYSQIVNDFQKGDIAEGYSVSREKKESFPLTVTSAQKNPTAFYLCASGDQTGTVHGYTFGSGTRLTVV.

With regard to this clone: Germline and junction disagree at one end, which may indicate a read error. The rearrangement uses TRBV6-5 and TRBJ1-2; 8 bases map to TRBD1. This CDR3 contains 15 residues. Germline loops: CDR1 MNHEY, CDR2 SVGAGI. The CDR3 protein is CASSRGQGSLDGYAF. CDR3 sequence (DNA): TGTGCCAGCAGTCGTGGACAGGGAAGTTTAGATGGCTACGCCTTC.

The chain is built from TRBV19 and TRBJ2-7, with 7 bases identical to TRBD1. Germline V gene lookup returns CDR1 LNHDA and CDR2 SQIVND (reference sequence). With V trimmed by 4 bases and J by 0 bases, 12 bases remained unmatched. The CDR3 length is 17 residues. The CDR3: CASSRLPGGTSSYEQYF. CDR3 DNA: TGTGCCAGTAGTAGACTTCCAGGGGGAACAAGCTCCTACGAGCAGTACTTC.

The rearrangement joins TRBV5-4 to TRBJ1-2, with 8 nucleotides matching TRBD1. Per germline, CDR1 SGHNT and CDR2 YYREEE (reference sequence). J lost 4 bases, V lost 0 bases, and 5 bases had no gene match. The CDR3 sequence is 15 residues long. CDR3 sequence reads: CASSLDPGGGYGYTF. CDR3 nucleotides: TGTGCCAGCAGCTTGGACCCAGGGGGCGGCTATGGCTACACCTTC.

The chain joins TRBV6-1 to TRBJ1-6; D unresolved. Trimming stripped 7 bases from V and 8 bases from J, with 18 bases between. The CDR3 length is 15 residues. Germline V gene lookup returns CDR1 MNHNS and CDR2 SASEGT. CDR3 coding DNA: TGTGCCAGCAATACTGGACTCTATGGGGATTCACCCCTCCACTTT. Translated, it gives CASNTGLYGDSPLHF.

V gene TRBV13 combines with J gene TRBJ2-7; D perhaps matches TRBD1 (6 bases). The CDR3 runs 13 residues. V lost 10 bases, J lost 0 bases, and 13 bases lay in between. The germline gives CDR1 PRHDT, CDR2 FYEKMQ (reference sequence). CDR3 sequence: CATRGRGSYEQYF. CDR3 nucleotides: TGTGCCACCAGGGGCAGGGGCTCCTACGAGCAGTACTTC.

The rearrangement joins TRBV4-3 to TRBJ1-6, with no clear D. V lost 2 bases to trimming and J lost 7 bases, with 24 bases between them. The CDR3 loop spans 19 amino acids. Germline V gene lookup returns CDR1 LGHNA and CDR2 YSLEER. CDR3 residues: CASSQNLPQDWELNSPLHF. CDR3 DNA: TGCGCCAGCAGCCAAAATCTACCTCAGGACTGGGAGTTAAATTCACCCCTCCACTTT.

The V and J genes are TRBV29-1 and TRBJ2-2, with D perhaps matching TRBD2 (6 bases). CDR1 SQVTM and CDR2 ANQGSEA come from the germline V gene. V lost 7 bases, J lost 5 bases, and 17 bases lay in between. This CDR3 is built from 14 residues. CDR3 in amino acids: CSAGGRQVTGELFF. CDR3 DNA sequence: TGCAGCGCCGGGGGTCGGCAGGTTACCGGGGAGCTGTTTTTT.

The genes are TRBV6-1 and TRBJ1-2; no definite D call. Germline values: CDR1 MNHNS, CDR2 SASEGT. The CDR3 runs 13 residues. Trimming left V 5 bases short and J 5 bases short, with 12 bases between. The CDR3 loop reads CASSPSGEYGYTF. CDR3 sequence (DNA): TGTGCCAGCAGTCCCTCTGGAGAGTATGGCTACACCTTC.

The rearrangement joins TRBV5-4 to TRBJ2-5; the D gene is possibly TRBD2 (6 bases). CDR1 and CDR2 (germline): SGHNT, YYREEE (reference sequence). The CDR3 loop spans 16 amino acids. The V gene lost 4 bases and the J gene lost 3 bases, with 19 bases spanning the gap. CDR3 sequence reads: CASSLPLRGREETQYF. Here the CDR3 DNA reads TGTGCCAGCAGCCTACCTCTGCGGGGACGGGAAGAGACCCAGTACTTC.

The CDR3 sequence: CATSRDYGVGWAFF. The DNA for the CDR3 is TGTGCCACCAGCAGAGATTACGGGGTAGGTTGGGCTTTCTTT. The J gene is TRBJ1-1, the V gene TRBV15; the D is unclear. The CDR3 covers 14 residues. Per germline, CDR1 LNHNV and CDR2 YYDKDF (reference sequence). Trimming removed 0 bases from V and 11 bases from J, with 16 bases in between.

This chain uses TRBV5-1 with TRBJ2-7; tentatively, D is TRBD1 (6 bases). Germline V gene sequence: CDR1 SGHRS, CDR2 YFSETQ. Trimming removed 2 bases from V and 4 bases from J, with 7 bases in between. This CDR3 is 12 amino acids long. The CDR3 sequence is CASSFTGYEQYF. For the CDR3, the DNA is TGCGCCAGCAGCTTTACAGGGTACGAGCAGTACTTC. The full variable domain, in which reference TRBV5-1 and TRBJ2-7 provide the parts outside the CDR3, is KAGVTQTPRYLIKTRGQQVTLSCSPISGHRSVSWYQQTPGQGLQFLFEYFSETQRNKGNFPGRFSGRQFSNSRSEMNVSTLELGDSALYLCASSFTGYEQYFGPGTRLTVT.

This chain links TRBV19 with TRBJ2-3, with D possibly matching TRBD1 (5 bases). The CDR3 length is 15 residues. Deletions cut 3 bases from V and 4 bases from J, with 14 bases between. Per the germline V gene, CDR1 is LNHDA and CDR2 is SQIVND (reference sequence). DNA for the CDR3: TGTGCCAGTAGTATTGATGGCAGGGCATCAGATACGCAGTATTTT. Translated: CASSIDGRASDTQYF. The full variable domain, completed using reference TRBV19 and TRBJ2-3, is DGGITQSPKYLFRKEGQNVTLSCEQNLNHDAMYWYRQDPGQGLRLIYYSQIVNDFQKGDIAEGYSVSREKKESFPLTVTSAQKNPTAFYLCASSIDGRASDTQYFGPGTRLTVL.